Listed here are 29 T cell receptor beta chains from one sample, sequenced in a study of blood T cell repertoires in COVID-19. Using immunoSEQ multiplex PCR, the repertoire was profiled, and TCRdb retains in-frame clones only, with some absent. The sample includes approximately 35,000 clones, around 90% of them seen just once. The sample comprised peripheral blood. All receptors derive from a human donor in a cohort sampled during active COVID-19.

The V gene is TRBV29-1, the J gene TRBJ2-2, with D tentatively TRBD2 (7 bases). The CDR3 consists of 14 residues. Germline V gene sequence: CDR1 SQVTM, CDR2 ANQGSEA. The V gene lost 5 bases and the J gene lost 5 bases, with 15 bases spanning the gap. CDR3 in DNA: TGCAGCGTTACGCGGGAGAGGGGGACCGGGGAGCTGTTTTTT. It codes for CSVTRERGTGELFF.

J is TRBJ2-5 and V is TRBV29-1; D is possibly TRBD1 (5 bases). CDR3 length: 11 residues. Germline loops: CDR1 SQVTM, CDR2 ANQGSEA. The V gene lost 5 bases and the J gene lost 3 bases, with 7 bases spanning the gap. This CDR3 is CSVPTEETQYF. CDR3 sequence (DNA): TGCAGCGTTCCGACAGAAGAGACCCAGTACTTC.

In this sample, this clone is medium-sized. This rearrangement joins TRBV9 to TRBJ2-3; D unresolved. Germline V gene lookup returns CDR1 SGDLS and CDR2 YYNGEE. V shed 2 bases and J shed 0 bases, with 7 bases lying between them. This CDR3 is 14 amino acids long. Here the CDR3 reads CASSVYPSTDTQYF. As DNA, the CDR3 is TGTGCCAGCAGCGTTTATCCCAGCACAGATACGCAGTATTTT.

The chain recombines TRBV6-6 with TRBJ2-7, with unresolved D. Deletions cut 0 bases from V and 0 bases from J, with 9 bases between. This CDR3 contains 15 residues. Looked up from germline, CDR1 is MNHNY and CDR2 is SVGAGI (reference sequence). DNA of the CDR3: TGTGCCAGCAGTTACTCGAGGTTTAGCTCCTACGAGCAGTACTTC. Translating it yields CASSYSRFSSYEQYF.

This chain links TRBV27 with TRBJ2-7; D is possibly TRBD2 (6 bases). This CDR3 comprises 13 residues. Germline values: CDR1 MNHEY, CDR2 SMNVEV (reference sequence). Trimming removed 4 bases at V and 6 bases at J, with 13 bases between. The CDR3 coding sequence is TGTGCCAGCAGTTGGGGCGGGGCTGGCGAGCAGTACTTC. It translates to CASSWGGAGEQYF.

This clone showed up just once. This chain connects TRBV15 to TRBJ1-6, with D maybe TRBD1 (6 bases). CDR3 length equals 15 residues. Per the germline V gene, CDR1 is LNHNV and CDR2 is YYDKDF (reference sequence). Trimming took off 6 bases at V and 6 bases at J, with 15 bases between the two ends. The CDR3 spells CATRLETGINSPLHF. The CDR3 DNA sequence: TGTGCCACCAGGTTGGAGACAGGAATTAATTCACCCCTCCACTTT.

This chain joins TRBV3-1 (or the pseudogene TRBV3-2) and TRBJ1-2; D perhaps matches TRBD1 (6 bases). Trimming shortened V by 8 bases and J by 4 bases, and 11 bases separated the two germline ends. The CDR3 runs 12 residues. CDR1 LGHDT and CDR2 YNNKEL come from the germline V gene (reference sequence). The CDR3 DNA is TGTGCCAGCCGAGGACAGAGCTATGGCTACACCTTC. This encodes CASRGQSYGYTF.

This chain links TRBV7-6 with TRBJ2-7; 11 nucleotides agree with TRBD2. The CDR3 totals 15 residues. CDR1 and CDR2 (germline): SGHVS, FNYEAQ. V was pared by 5 bases and J by 2 bases, with 5 bases of the junction left unmatched. This chain's CDR3 is CASSQTSGSTYEQYF. The CDR3 region has the DNA TGTGCCAGCAGCCAAACTAGCGGGAGTACCTACGAGCAGTACTTC.

The chain recombines TRBV28 with TRBJ2-3; D is perhaps TRBD1 (5 bases). The CDR3 is 14 amino acids. Trimming cost V 7 bases and J 3 bases, with 14 bases left between them. Germline V gives CDR1 MDHEN, CDR2 SYDVKM. CDR3 sequence: CASNARVGTDTQYF. The CDR3 DNA sequence: TGTGCCAGCAACGCCAGGGTCGGAACAGATACGCAGTATTTT.

The CDR3 loop is CASSPGTGYDTGELFF. CDR3 nucleotide sequence: TGTGCCAGCAGCCCAGGGACAGGGTACGACACCGGGGAGCTGTTTTTT. This sequence joins TRBV5-6 and TRBJ2-2; 9 nucleotides align to TRBD1. Looked up from germline, CDR1 is SGHDT and CDR2 is YYEEEE. This CDR3 comprises 16 residues. Unmatched junction bases numbered 7, after V lost 4 bases and J lost 3 bases.

This clone was recorded a few times. V gene TRBV6-2 or TRBV6-3 combines with J gene TRBJ2-1; TRBD2 agrees at 12 bases. Germline trimming cut 6 bases from V and 6 bases from J; bases unmatched to any gene: 9. The germline gives CDR1 MNHEY, CDR2 SVGEGT. CDR3 size: 16 residues. In DNA, the CDR3 is TGTGCCAGCAGATACAGACTAGCGGGAGTAGGCAATGAGCAGTTCTTC. Its protein product is CASRYRLAGVGNEQFF.

In DNA form, the CDR3 reads TGTGCCAGCAGCCCCCGGACAGGGGTTCTTACTAACTATGGCTACACCTTC. Residues: CASSPRTGVLTNYGYTF. The rearrangement uses TRBV5-6 and TRBJ1-2; 9 bases map to TRBD1. This CDR3 spans 17 amino acids. With 4 bases clipped from V and 0 bases from J, the junction kept 10 bases outside the gene matches. The germline gives CDR1 SGHDT, CDR2 YYEEEE.

This clone was detected once. V is TRBV9 and J is TRBJ2-7; 9 bases are shared with TRBD1. The CDR3 contains 17 residues. Germline lookup yields CDR1 SGDLS and CDR2 YYNGEE. V was pared by 0 bases and J by 1 base, with 8 bases of the junction left unmatched. The DNA for the CDR3 is TGTGCCAGCAGCGTAGGGGGGGACAGGGAGCGGTCCTACGAGCAGTACTTC. It translates to CASSVGGDRERSYEQYF. The variable domain in full, completed from reference TRBV9 and TRBJ2-7, reads DSGVTQTPKHLITATGQRVTLRCSPRSGDLSVYWYQQSLDQGLQFLIQYYNGEERAKGNILERFSAQQFPDLHSELNLSSLELGDSALYFCASSVGGDRERSYEQYFGPGTRLTVT.

The chain couples TRBV7-3 to TRBJ2-5; no clear D. Between the trimmed V and J ends, which lost 2 bases and 3 bases, there was a span of 7 bases. Germline loops: CDR1 SGHTA, CDR2 FQGTGA. The CDR3 covers 13 residues. CDR3 protein: CASSLGRKETQYF. CDR3 sequence (DNA): TGTGCCAGCAGCTTAGGCAGGAAAGAGACCCAGTACTTC. Full variable domain (remainder filled in from reference TRBV7-3 and TRBJ2-5): GAGVSQTPSNKVTEKGKYVELRCDPISGHTALYWYRQSLGQGPEFLIYFQGTGAADDSGLPNDRFFAVRPEGSVSTLKIQRTERGDSAVYLCASSLGRKETQYFGPGTRLLVL.

V usage is TRBV2 and J usage is TRBJ2-5, with 7 bases that match TRBD1. CDR1 and CDR2 from the germline V gene are SNHLY and FYNNEI. J gave up 2 bases and V 6 bases, and 6 bases lay outside the gene matches. The CDR3 is made up of 14 amino acids. In nucleotides, the CDR3 is TGTGCCAGCAGCGGAACGACAGGGCAAGAGACCCAGTACTTC. The encoded protein is CASSGTTGQETQYF. Full variable domain (outside the CDR3, taken from reference TRBV2 and TRBJ2-5): EPEVTQTPSHQVTQMGQEVILRCVPISNHLYFYWYRQILGQKVEFLVSFYNNEISEKSEIFDDQFSVERPDGSNFTLKIRSTKLEDSAMYFCASSGTTGQETQYFGPGTRLLVL.

The chain is built from TRBV27 and TRBJ1-5; no definite D call. The germline V and J ends were trimmed by 2 bases and 6 bases, with 11 bases remaining between them. The CDR3 covers 14 residues. CDR1 is MNHEY, CDR2 SMNVEV, per germline (reference sequence). The CDR3 coding sequence is TGTGCCAGCAGTTTAGGGAGAAATGGTCAGCCCCAGCATTTT. Protein sequence: CASSLGRNGQPQHF.

This clone was recorded only once. J is TRBJ1-5 and V is TRBV11-2; no clear D gene. Germline assignment: CDR1 SGHAT and CDR2 FQNNGV. The CDR3 totals 14 residues. Trimming stripped 0 bases from V and 7 bases from J, with 10 bases between. The CDR3 loop is CASSLDEEAQPQHF. The DNA for the CDR3 is TGTGCCAGCAGCTTAGATGAGGAAGCCCAGCCCCAGCATTTT.

The chain has TRBV10-3 and TRBJ2-4; D possibly corresponds to TRBD1 (5 bases). The CDR3 sequence is 16 residues long. CDR1 and CDR2 (germline): ENHRY, SYGVKD. V was cut by 8 bases and J by 0 bases, with 17 bases left in between. The CDR3 DNA follows: TGTGCCATCTCTGGGGCCGCGGAATTAGCCAAAAACATTCAGTACTTC. Protein: CAISGAAELAKNIQYF.

V and J are TRBV7-2 and TRBJ1-5; 8 positions agree with TRBD1. Germline V CDR1 and CDR2: SGHTA, FQGNSA. With 5 bases clipped from V and 4 bases from J, the junction kept 1 base outside the gene matches. The CDR3 consists of 13 residues. This CDR3 reads CASSGDRNQPQHF. CDR3 DNA sequence: TGTGCCAGCAGCGGGGACAGGAATCAGCCCCAGCATTTT.

The chain recombines TRBV9 with TRBJ2-3, with 14 bases aligning to TRBD2. CDR1 and CDR2 (germline): SGDLS, YYNGEE. The ends lost 0 bases at V and 2 bases at J; junction bases unmatched: 8. This CDR3 has 19 residues. The CDR3 nucleotides are TGTGCCAGCAGCGTAGCTACGGGACTAGCGGGAGTTGACACAGATACGCAGTATTTT. It encodes CASSVATGLAGVDTDTQYF. The full variable domain, with the rest looked up from reference TRBV9 and TRBJ2-3, is DSGVTQTPKHLITATGQRVTLRCSPRSGDLSVYWYQQSLDQGLQFLIQYYNGEERAKGNILERFSAQQFPDLHSELNLSSLELGDSALYFCASSVATGLAGVDTDTQYFGPGTRLTVL.

V gene TRBV5-5 combines with J gene TRBJ2-3; the match to TRBD2 covers 7 bases. Looked up from germline, CDR1 is SGHKS and CDR2 is YYEKEE (reference sequence). J was trimmed by 7 bases and V by 7 bases; bases with no gene match: 12. The CDR3 is made up of 14 amino acids. The CDR3: CASEHGGKGYTQYF. The CDR3 DNA follows: TGTGCCAGCGAGCACGGGGGGAAGGGGTATACGCAGTATTTT.

The J gene is TRBJ1-1, the V gene TRBV4-1; 7 bases line up with TRBD1. The trim removed 6 bases at V and 0 bases at J, leaving 7 bases unmatched. This CDR3 has 15 amino acids. Germline CDR1 is MGHRA and CDR2 is YSYEKL. The CDR3 nucleotides are TGCGCCAGCAGAGGGCCAGGGGGTATGAACACTGAAGCTTTCTTT. It specifies CASRGPGGMNTEAFF.

This chain connects TRBV6-5 to TRBJ1-5, with TRBD1 as a possible D gene (6 bases). The V and J ends lost 6 bases and 3 bases respectively, with 9 bases between them. The CDR3 consists of 13 residues. The V gene's germline CDR1 is MNHEY and CDR2 SVGAGI. CDR3 coding DNA: TGTGCCAGCAGGACAGGCCTCAATCAGCCCCAGCATTTT. It translates to CASRTGLNQPQHF.

J is TRBJ2-5 and V is TRBV10-1, with a possible D match to TRBD2 (6 bases). The CDR3 loop spans 15 amino acids. CDR1 is WNHNN, CDR2 SYGVQD, per germline (reference sequence). The V gene lost 4 bases and the J gene lost 7 bases, with 19 bases spanning the gap. Here the CDR3 reads CASSGPFPAGRTQYF. CDR3 bases: TGCGCCAGCAGTGGACCTTTCCCGGCGGGGCGGACCCAGTACTTC.

This clone was observed once. DNA for the CDR3: TGTGCCAGCAGCTTAGGGCAGTACTACGAGCAGTACTTC. It is translated as CASSLGQYYEQYF. The rearrangement joins TRBV7-2 to TRBJ2-7, with unresolved D. Germline-derived CDR1 and CDR2 are SGHTA and FQGNSA. Trimming left V 1 base short and J 3 bases short, with 7 bases between. This CDR3 has 13 residues.

J is TRBJ2-3 and V is TRBV5-1, with TRBD2 identical over 13 bases. The CDR3 has 18 amino acids. From germline, CDR1 is SGHRS and CDR2 YFSETQ. After removal of 0 bases from V and 0 bases from J, the junction contained 4 bases not matched to a gene. The CDR3 loop reads CASSLVGTSGASTDTQYF. CDR3 in DNA: TGCGCCAGCAGCTTGGTTGGGACTAGCGGGGCTAGCACAGATACGCAGTATTTT.

The chain combines TRBV27 with TRBJ1-1; D uncertain. In germline, CDR1 is MNHEY, CDR2 SMNVEV (reference sequence). The CDR3 covers 13 residues. The V gene lost 6 bases and the J gene lost 8 bases, with 16 bases spanning the gap. The CDR3 here is CASRPRSLGEAFF. The DNA for the CDR3 is TGTGCCAGCAGGCCCCGATCGCTGGGCGAAGCTTTCTTT.

This sequence joins TRBV28 and TRBJ2-2; the D gene is possibly TRBD1 (5 bases). Germline V lookup: CDR1 MDHEN, CDR2 SYDVKM. The CDR3 is 16 residues long. V was shortened by 3 bases and J by 5 bases, with 16 bases between the two germline ends. The CDR3 loop is CASSLVGKGKTGELFF. The CDR3 DNA is TGTGCCAGCAGTTTGGTGGGGAAGGGGAAGACCGGGGAGCTGTTTTTT.

The chain uses TRBV6-5 and TRBJ1-5; D remains unclear. V was shortened by 5 bases and J by 7 bases, with 15 bases between the two germline ends. The CDR3 is 14 residues long. Germline assignment: CDR1 MNHEY and CDR2 SVGAGI. The CDR3 DNA reads TGTGCCAGCAGTCCCTCCAGGCCAGGCCAGCCCCAGCATTTT. This gives the protein CASSPSRPGQPQHF.